Presented here are 6 T cell receptor beta chains from one specimen sequenced in a study of graft-versus-host responses after intestinal transplantation. Here immunoSEQ multiplex PCR was the method, and the copy in TCRdb shows in-frame clones only, minus some. The sample lists roughly 100,000 clones; 80% to 95% were seen once. Their antigen targets remain unknown. Sequencing was performed on unstimulated CD8+ T cells sorted from spleen or lymph node cells, taken before intestinal transplant. Source of these receptors: a human donor who received an intestinal transplant.

The chain links TRBV30 to TRBJ2-1, with TRBD2 identical over 10 bases. CDR1 GTSNPN and CDR2 SVGIG come from the germline V gene (reference sequence). The CDR3 has 18 amino acids. Trimming at V came to 8 bases and at J to 2 bases, leaving 18 bases not matched to a gene. The CDR3 loop is CAGGGGSGGPKAYNEQFF. CDR3 nucleotide sequence: TGTGCCGGGGGTGGGGGTAGCGGGGGGCCTAAAGCCTACAATGAGCAGTTCTTC. Combining the CDR3 with reference TRBV30 and TRBJ2-1 gives the whole variable domain SQTIHQWPATLVQPVGSPLSLECTVEGTSNPNLYWYRQAAGRGLQLLFYSVGIGQISSEVPQNLSASRPQDRQFILSSKKLLLSDSGFYLCAGGGGSGGPKAYNEQFFGPGTRLTVL.

The chain joins TRBV4-1 to TRBJ2-7; tentatively, D is TRBD1 (6 bases). Germline-derived CDR1 and CDR2 are MGHRA and YSYEKL. The CDR3 consists of 13 residues. V was clipped by 3 bases and J by 7 bases, with 13 bases between them. CDR3 DNA: TGCGCCAGCAGCCACCCAGGGGCAGGAGAGCAGTACTTC. It encodes CASSHPGAGEQYF.

The rearrangement joins TRBV5-1 to TRBJ2-7; D not certain. The germline V gene encodes CDR1 SGHRS and CDR2 YFSETQ. Trimming pared 0 bases from V and 0 bases from J, leaving 10 bases between. The CDR3 has 15 amino acids. CDR3 sequence: CASSLARVSSYEQYF. CDR3 coding DNA: TGCGCCAGCAGCTTGGCCCGGGTGAGCTCCTACGAGCAGTACTTC.

The rearrangement links TRBV2 to TRBJ2-5; possibly TRBD1 for D (6 bases). Germline lookup yields CDR1 SNHLY and CDR2 FYNNEI. The V gene lost 5 bases and the J gene lost 1 base, with 11 bases spanning the gap. This CDR3 is built from 14 residues. CDR3 residues: CASSYRDTQETQYF. The CDR3 DNA is TGTGCCAGCAGTTACCGGGACACCCAAGAGACCCAGTACTTC.

This chain uses TRBV7-9 with TRBJ1-3; a weak D match, TRBD1 (5 bases). This CDR3 comprises 14 residues. Trimming took 5 bases from V and 2 from J, leaving 10 bases between them. Germline V gives CDR1 SEHNR, CDR2 FQNEAQ (reference sequence). Here the CDR3 reads CASSPPGAGNTIYF. CDR3 coding DNA: TGTGCCAGCAGCCCGCCGGGGGCTGGAAACACCATATATTTT.

The rearrangement uses TRBV27 and TRBJ2-7; possibly TRBD1 for D (5 bases). The CDR3 extends over 12 amino acids. V dropped 7 bases and J dropped 3 bases, with 10 bases sitting between them. Germline CDR1 is MNHEY and CDR2 is SMNVEV (reference sequence). Here the CDR3 DNA reads TGTGCCAGCAAGAAGCAGGGCTACGAGCAGTACTTC. Protein: CASKKQGYEQYF.